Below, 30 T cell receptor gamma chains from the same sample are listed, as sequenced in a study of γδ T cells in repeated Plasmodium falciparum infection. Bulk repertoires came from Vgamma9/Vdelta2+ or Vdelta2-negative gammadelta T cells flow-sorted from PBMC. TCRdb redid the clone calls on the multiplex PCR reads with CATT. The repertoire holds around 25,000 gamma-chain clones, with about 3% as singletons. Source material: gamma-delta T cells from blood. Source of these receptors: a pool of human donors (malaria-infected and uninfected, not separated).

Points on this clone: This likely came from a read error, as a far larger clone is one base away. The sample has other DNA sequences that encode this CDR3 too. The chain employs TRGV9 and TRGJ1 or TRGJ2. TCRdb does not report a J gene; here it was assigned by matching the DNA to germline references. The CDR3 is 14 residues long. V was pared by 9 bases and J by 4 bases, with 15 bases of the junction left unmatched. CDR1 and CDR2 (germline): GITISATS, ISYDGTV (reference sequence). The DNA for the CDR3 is TGTGCCTTGACTCGGCCCCCTGGCTATTATAAGAAACTCTTT. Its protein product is CALTRPPGYYKKLF.

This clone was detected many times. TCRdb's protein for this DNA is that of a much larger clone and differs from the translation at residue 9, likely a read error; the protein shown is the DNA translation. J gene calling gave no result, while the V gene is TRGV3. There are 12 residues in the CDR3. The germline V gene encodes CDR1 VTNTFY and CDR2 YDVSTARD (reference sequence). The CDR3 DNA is TGTGCCACCTGGGACAGGCCTAATAGTAGTCTCTTT. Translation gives CATWDRPNSSLF.

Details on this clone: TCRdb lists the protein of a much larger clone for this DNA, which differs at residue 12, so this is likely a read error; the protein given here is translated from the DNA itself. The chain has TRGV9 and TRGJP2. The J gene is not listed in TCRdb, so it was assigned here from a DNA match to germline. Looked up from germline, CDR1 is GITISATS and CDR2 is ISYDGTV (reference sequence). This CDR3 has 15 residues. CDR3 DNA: TGTGCCTTGTGGGAGCCCAAGGGTAGTGATTGGAACAAGACGTTT. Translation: CALWEPKGSDWNKTF.

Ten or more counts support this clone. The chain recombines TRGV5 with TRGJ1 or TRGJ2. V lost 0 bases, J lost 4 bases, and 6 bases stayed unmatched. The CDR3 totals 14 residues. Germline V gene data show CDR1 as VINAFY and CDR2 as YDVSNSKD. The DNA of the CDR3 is TGTGCCACCTGGGACAGGCTGGTCTATTATAAGAAACTCTTT. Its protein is CATWDRLVYYKKLF.

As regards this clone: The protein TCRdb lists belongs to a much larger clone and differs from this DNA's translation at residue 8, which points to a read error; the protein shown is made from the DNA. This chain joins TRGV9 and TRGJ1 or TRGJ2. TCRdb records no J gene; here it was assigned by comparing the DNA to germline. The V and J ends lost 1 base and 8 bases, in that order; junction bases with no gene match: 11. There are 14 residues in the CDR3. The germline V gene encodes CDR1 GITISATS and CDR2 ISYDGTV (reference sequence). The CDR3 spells CALWEVPRGDKKLF. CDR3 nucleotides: TGTGCCTTGTGGGAGGTCCCCCGTGGGGATAAGAAACTCTTT.

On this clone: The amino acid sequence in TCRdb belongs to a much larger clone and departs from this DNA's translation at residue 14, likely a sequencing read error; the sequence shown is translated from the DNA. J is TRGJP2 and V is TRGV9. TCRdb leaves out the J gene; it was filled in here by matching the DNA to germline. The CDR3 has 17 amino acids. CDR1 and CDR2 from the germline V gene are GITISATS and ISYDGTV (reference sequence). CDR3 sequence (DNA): TGTGCCTTGTGGGAGAAATGGAATAAGGCCGGAGATTGGCTCAAGACGTTT. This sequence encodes CALWEKWNKAGDWLKTF.

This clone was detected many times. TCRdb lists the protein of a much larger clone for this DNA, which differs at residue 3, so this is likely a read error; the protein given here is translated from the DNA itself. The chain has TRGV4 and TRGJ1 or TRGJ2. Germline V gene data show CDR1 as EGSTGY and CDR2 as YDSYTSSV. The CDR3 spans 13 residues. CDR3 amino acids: CAAWVLYYYKKLF. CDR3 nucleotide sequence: TGTGCCGCCTGGGTACTATATTATTATAAGAAACTCTTT.

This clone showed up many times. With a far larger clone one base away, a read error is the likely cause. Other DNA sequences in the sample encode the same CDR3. The CDR3 DNA is TGTGCCTTGTGGAAAGGTCAAGAATTGGGCAAAAAAATCAAGGTATTT. Translating gives CALWKGQELGKKIKVF. The chain uses TRGV9 and TRGJP. TCRdb records no J gene; here it was assigned by comparing the DNA to germline. Germline CDR1 and CDR2: GITISATS and ISYDGTV (reference sequence). CDR3 length equals 16 residues.

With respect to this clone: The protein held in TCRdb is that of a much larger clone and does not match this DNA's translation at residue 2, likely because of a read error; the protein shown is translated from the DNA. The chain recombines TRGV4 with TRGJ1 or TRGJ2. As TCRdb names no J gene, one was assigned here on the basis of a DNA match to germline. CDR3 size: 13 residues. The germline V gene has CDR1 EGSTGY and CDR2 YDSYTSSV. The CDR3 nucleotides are TGTACCACCTGGGATGGGTGGACTTATAAGAAACTCTTT. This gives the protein CTTWDGWTYKKLF.

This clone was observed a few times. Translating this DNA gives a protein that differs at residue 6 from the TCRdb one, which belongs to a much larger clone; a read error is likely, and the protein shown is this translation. In DNA, the CDR3 is TGTGCCACCTGGGATAGGCGGCTTATTTCTTATAAGAAACTCTTT. The encoded protein is CATWDRRLISYKKLF. The chain combines TRGV4 with TRGJ1 or TRGJ2. No J gene was available from TCRdb, and it was assigned here by a germline match of the DNA. This CDR3 contains 15 residues. After removal of 3 bases from V and 6 bases from J, the junction contained 14 bases not matched to a gene. Germline V gives CDR1 EGSTGY, CDR2 YDSYTSSV.

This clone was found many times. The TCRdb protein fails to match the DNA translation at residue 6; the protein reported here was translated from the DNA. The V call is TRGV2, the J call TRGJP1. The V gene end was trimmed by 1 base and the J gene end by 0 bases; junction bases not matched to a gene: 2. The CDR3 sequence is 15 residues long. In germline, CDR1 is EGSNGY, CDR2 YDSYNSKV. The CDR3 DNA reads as TGTGCCACCTGGGACGGAGATACCACTGGTTGGTTCAAGATATTT. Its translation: CATWDGDTTGWFKIF.

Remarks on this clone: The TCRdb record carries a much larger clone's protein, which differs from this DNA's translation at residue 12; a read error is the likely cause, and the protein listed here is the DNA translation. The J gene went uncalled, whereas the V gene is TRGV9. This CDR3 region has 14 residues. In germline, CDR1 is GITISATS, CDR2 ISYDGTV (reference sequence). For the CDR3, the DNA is TGTGCCTTGTGGGAGGTGCATTTTTACTATAAGGAACTCTTT. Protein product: CALWEVHFYYKELF.

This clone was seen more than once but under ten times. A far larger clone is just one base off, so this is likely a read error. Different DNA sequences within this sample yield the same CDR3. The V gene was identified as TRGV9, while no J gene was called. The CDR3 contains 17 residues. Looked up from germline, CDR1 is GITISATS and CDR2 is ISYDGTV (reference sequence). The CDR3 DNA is TGTGCCTTGTGGGAGGTGCAAGGGGGGTTGGGCAAAAAAATAAAGGTATTT. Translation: CALWEVQGGLGKKIKVF.

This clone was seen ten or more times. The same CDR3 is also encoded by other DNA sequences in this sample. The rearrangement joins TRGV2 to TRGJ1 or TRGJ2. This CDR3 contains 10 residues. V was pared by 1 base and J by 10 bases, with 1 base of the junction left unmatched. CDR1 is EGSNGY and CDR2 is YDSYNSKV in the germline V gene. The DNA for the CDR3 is TGTGCCACCTGGGACGGCAAGAAACTCTTT. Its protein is CATWDGKKLF.

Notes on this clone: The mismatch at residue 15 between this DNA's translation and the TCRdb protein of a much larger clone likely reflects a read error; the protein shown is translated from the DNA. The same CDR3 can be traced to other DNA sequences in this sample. In DNA, the CDR3 is TGTGCCTTGTGGGAGGTGCATTTGGTGAGGGAGTTGGGCAAAAATATCAAGGTATTT. Translation gives CALWEVHLVRELGKNIKVF. This chain joins TRGV9 and TRGJP. As TCRdb names no J gene, one was assigned here on the basis of a DNA match to germline. This CDR3 contains 19 residues. Germline lookup yields CDR1 GITISATS and CDR2 ISYDGTV (reference sequence).

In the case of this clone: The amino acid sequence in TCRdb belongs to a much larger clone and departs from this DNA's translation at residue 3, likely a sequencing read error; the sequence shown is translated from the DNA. This chain's CDR3 is CAAWDRGYYKKLF. In DNA, the CDR3 is TGTGCCGCCTGGGACCGCGGATATTATAAGAAACTCTTT. This chain connects TRGV4 to TRGJ1 or TRGJ2. No J gene is reported in TCRdb; it was inferred here by comparing the DNA with germline. The CDR3 extends over 13 amino acids. Germline CDR1 EGSTGY, CDR2 YDSYTSSV.

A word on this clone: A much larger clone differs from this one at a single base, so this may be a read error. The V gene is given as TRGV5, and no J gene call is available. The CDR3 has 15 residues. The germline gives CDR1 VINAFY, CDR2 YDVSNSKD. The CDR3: CATWDRRNTGWFKTF. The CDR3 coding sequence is TGTGCCACCTGGGACAGGCGTAACACTGGTTGGTTCAAGACATTT.

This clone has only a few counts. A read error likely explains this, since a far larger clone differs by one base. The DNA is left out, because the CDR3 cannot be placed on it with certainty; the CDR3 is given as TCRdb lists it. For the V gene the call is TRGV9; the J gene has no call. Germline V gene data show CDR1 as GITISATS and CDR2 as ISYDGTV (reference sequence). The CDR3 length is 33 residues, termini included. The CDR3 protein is CALWEVQTIIIRNSLAVEQHLLSQVSIGRIQHF.

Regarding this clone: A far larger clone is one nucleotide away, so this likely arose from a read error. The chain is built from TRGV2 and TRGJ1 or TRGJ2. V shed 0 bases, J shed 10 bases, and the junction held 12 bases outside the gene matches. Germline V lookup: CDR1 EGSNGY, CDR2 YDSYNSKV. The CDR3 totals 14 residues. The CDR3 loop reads CATWDGPSRYKKLF. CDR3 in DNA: TGTGCCACCTGGGACGGGCCGTCGCGGTACAAGAAACTCTTT.

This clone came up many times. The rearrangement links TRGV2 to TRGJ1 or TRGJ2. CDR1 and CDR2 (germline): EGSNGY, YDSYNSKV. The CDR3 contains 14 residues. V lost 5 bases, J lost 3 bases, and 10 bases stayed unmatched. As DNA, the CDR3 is TGTGCCACCTGGGGCTACGACTTTTATTATAAGAAACTCTTT. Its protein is CATWGYDFYYKKLF.

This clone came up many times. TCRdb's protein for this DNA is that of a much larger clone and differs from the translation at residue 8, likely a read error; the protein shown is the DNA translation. The CDR3: CALWEPLRYKKLF. The CDR3 bases are TGTGCCTTGTGGGAGCCTTTGCGGTATAAGAAACTCTTT. The genes are TRGV9 and TRGJ1 or TRGJ2. There are 13 residues in the CDR3. J lost 7 bases, V lost 3 bases, and 9 bases had no gene match. Germline CDR1 GITISATS, CDR2 ISYDGTV (reference sequence).

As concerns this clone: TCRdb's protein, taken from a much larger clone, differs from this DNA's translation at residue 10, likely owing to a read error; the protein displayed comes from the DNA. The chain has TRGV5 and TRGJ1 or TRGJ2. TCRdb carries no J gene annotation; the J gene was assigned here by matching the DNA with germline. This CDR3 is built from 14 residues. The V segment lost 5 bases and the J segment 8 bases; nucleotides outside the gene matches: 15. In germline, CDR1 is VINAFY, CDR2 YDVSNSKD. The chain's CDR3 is CATWATHEDHKKLF. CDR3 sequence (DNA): TGTGCCACCTGGGCCACGCATGAAGATCATAAGAAACTCTTT.

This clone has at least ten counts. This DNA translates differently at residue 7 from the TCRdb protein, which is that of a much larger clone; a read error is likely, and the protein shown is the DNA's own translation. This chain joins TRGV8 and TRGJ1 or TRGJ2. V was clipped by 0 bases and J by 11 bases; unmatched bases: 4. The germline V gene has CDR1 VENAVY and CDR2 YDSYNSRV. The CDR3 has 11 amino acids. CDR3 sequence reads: CATWDRPQKLF. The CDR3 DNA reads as TGTGCCACCTGGGATAGGCCGCAGAAACTCTTT.

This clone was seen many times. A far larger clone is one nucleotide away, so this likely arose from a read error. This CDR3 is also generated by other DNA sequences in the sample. For the CDR3, the DNA is TGTGCCTTGTGGGAAGTGCTACCGAATTATAAGAAACTCTTT. This gives the protein CALWEVLPNYKKLF. The chain uses TRGV9 and TRGJ1 or TRGJ2. CDR1 and CDR2 from the germline V gene are GITISATS and ISYDGTV (reference sequence). There are 14 residues in the CDR3. V lost 4 bases and J lost 5; bases outside the gene matches: 11.

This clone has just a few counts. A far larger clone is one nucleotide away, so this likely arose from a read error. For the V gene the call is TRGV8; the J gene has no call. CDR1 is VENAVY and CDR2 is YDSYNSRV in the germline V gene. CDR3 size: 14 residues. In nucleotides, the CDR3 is TGTGCCACCTGGGAGGTCTCTAATTATTATAAGAAACTCTTC. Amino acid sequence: CATWEVSNYYKKLF.

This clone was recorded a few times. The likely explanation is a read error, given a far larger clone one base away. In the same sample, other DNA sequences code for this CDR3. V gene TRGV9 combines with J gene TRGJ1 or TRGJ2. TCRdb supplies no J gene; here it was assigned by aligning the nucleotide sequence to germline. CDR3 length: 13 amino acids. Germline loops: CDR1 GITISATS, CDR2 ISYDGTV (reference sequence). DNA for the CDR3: TGTGCCCTGTGGGAGGGCGTTCCTTGTAAGAAACTCTTT. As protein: CALWEGVPCKKLF.

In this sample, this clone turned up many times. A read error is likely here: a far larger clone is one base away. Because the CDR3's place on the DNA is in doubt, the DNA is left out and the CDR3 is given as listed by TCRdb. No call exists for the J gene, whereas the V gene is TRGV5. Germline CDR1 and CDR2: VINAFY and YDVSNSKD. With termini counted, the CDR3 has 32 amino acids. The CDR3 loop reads CATWDRRRIIRNSLAVEQHWLSQVSIGRIQHF.

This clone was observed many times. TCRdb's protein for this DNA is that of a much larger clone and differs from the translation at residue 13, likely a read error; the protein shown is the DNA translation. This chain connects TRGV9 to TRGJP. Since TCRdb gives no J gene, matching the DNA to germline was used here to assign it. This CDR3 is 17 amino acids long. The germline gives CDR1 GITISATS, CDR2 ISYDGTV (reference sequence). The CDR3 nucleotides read TGTGCCTTGTGGGAGGTGACTGGTGAGTTGGGCAAAAGAATCAAGGTATTT. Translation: CALWEVTGELGKRIKVF.

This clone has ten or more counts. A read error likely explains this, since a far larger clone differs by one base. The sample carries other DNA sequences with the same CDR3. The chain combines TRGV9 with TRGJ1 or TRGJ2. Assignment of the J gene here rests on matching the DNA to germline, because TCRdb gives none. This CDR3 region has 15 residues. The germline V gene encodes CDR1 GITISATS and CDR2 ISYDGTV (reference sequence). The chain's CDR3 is CALWDVNQNYYKKLF. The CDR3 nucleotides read TGCGCCTTGTGGGATGTCAATCAGAATTATTATAAGAAACTCTTT.

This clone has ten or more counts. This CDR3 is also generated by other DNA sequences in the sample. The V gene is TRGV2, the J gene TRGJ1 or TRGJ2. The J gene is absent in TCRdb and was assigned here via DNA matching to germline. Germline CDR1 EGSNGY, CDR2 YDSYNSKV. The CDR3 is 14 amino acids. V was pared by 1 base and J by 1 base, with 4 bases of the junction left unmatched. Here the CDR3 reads CATWDGRNYYKKLF. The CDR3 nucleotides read TGTGCCACCTGGGACGGCCGTAATTATTATAAGAAACTCTTT.